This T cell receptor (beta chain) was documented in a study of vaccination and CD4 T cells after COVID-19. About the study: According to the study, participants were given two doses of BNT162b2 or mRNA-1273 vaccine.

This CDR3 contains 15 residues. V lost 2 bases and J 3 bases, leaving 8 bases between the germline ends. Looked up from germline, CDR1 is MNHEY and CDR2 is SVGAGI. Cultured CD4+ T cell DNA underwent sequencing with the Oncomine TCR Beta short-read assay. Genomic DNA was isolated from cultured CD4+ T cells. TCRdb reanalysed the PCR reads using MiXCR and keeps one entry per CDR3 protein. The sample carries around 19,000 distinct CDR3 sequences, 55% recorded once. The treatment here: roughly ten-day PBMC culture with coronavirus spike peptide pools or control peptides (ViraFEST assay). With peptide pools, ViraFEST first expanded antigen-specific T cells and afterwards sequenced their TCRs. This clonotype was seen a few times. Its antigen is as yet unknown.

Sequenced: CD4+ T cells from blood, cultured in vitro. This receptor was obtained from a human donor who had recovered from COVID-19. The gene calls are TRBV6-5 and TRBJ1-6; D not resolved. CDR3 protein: CASSYRQFYNSPLHF. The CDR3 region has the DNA TGTGCCAGCAGTTACCGGCAATTCTATAATTCACCCCTCCACTTT.